Each of the 18 T cell receptor beta chains below was sequenced from the same sample in a study of blood T cell repertoires in COVID-19 (dated by TCRdb to 2020 to 2022). Library prep was done by the immunoSEQ multiplex PCR assay. In its TCRdb copy, this immuneACCESS table keeps in-frame sequences only and misses some clones. Where compared with another copy, unresolved V genes explain less than half of these, and the others have no known cause. The sample table holds about 250,000 clones, of which roughly four fifths were seen once. Jointly, the top ten make up 3% to 4% of the sample. The source material was PBMCs or T cells enriched from blood (not recorded which). Receptors originate from a woman aged 40 to 50 who had been exposed to COVID-19.

V gene TRBV11-2 combines with J gene TRBJ2-2; D is perhaps TRBD2 (5 bases). CDR1 and CDR2 from the germline V gene are SGHAT and FQNNGV. V lost 3 bases, J lost 4 bases, and 6 bases lay in between. The CDR3 loop spans 13 amino acids. The CDR3 here is CASSFGLTGELFF. CDR3 sequence (DNA): TGTGCCAGCAGCTTTGGACTCACCGGGGAGCTGTTTTTT. Variable domain in full (rest from reference TRBV11-2 and TRBJ2-2): EAGVAQSPRYKIIEKRQSVAFWCNPISGHATLYWYQQILGQGPKLLIQFQNNGVVDDSQLPKDRFSAERLKGVDSTLKIQPAKLEDSAVYLCASSFGLTGELFFGEGSRLTVL.

This chain joins TRBV3-1 (or the pseudogene TRBV3-2) and TRBJ2-5, with TRBD2 matching over 10 bases. The CDR3 has 16 amino acids. The trim removed 0 bases at V and 5 bases at J, leaving 6 bases unmatched. Per germline, CDR1 LGHDT and CDR2 YNNKEL (reference sequence). This CDR3 reads CASSQEGLAMGETQYF. CDR3 sequence (DNA): TGTGCCAGCAGCCAAGAGGGACTAGCGATGGGGGAGACCCAGTACTTC.

The table lists this clone with a few counts. The rearrangement uses TRBV20-1 and TRBJ1-2; 8 bases fit TRBD1. This CDR3 has 11 amino acids. After removal of 6 bases from V and 4 bases from J, the junction contained 1 base not matched to a gene. Germline V gives CDR1 DFQATT, CDR2 SNEGSKA (reference sequence). DNA for the CDR3: TGCAGTGCCAGGGGGCGCTATGGCTACACCTTC. Translating it yields CSARGRYGYTF.

A word on this clone: The identical CDR3 is also encoded by other nucleotide sequences in the sample. J is TRBJ2-3 and V is TRBV7-9; 7 bases align to TRBD1. The CDR3 contains 14 residues. Trimming removed 1 base from V and 3 bases from J; junction bases left unmatched: 1. The germline V gene has CDR1 SEHNR and CDR2 FQNEAQ (reference sequence). CDR3 sequence: CASSLGQGTDTQYF. The CDR3 nucleotides read TGTGCCAGCAGCTTAGGACAGGGAACAGATACGCAGTATTTT.

The CDR3 bases are TGTGCCAGTACCCCCGGACAGTCGAAGGACTATGGCTACACCTTC. This codes for CASTPGQSKDYGYTF. This chain joins TRBV19 and TRBJ1-2; TRBD1 might be the D (6 bases). This CDR3 comprises 15 residues. The V gene's germline CDR1 is LNHDA and CDR2 SQIVND (reference sequence). V lost 7 bases and J lost 3, with 18 bases in between.

The J gene is TRBJ2-5, the V gene TRBV19, with 9 bases fitting TRBD1. Per the germline V gene, CDR1 is LNHDA and CDR2 is SQIVND (reference sequence). This CDR3 contains 16 residues. J was trimmed by 4 bases and V by 5 bases; bases with no gene match: 11. CDR3 in amino acids: CASSPGTGSISETQYF. The CDR3 DNA follows: TGTGCCAGTAGTCCCGGGACAGGGTCCATCTCAGAGACCCAGTACTTC.

This clone was observed a single time. The chain links TRBV2 to TRBJ2-3, with D uncertain. CDR1 is SNHLY, CDR2 FYNNEI, per germline. V lost 6 bases and J lost 1, with 14 bases in between. The CDR3 spans 15 residues. The CDR3, as DNA: TGTGCCAGCAGGAGAGGCCCGAAAGGCACAGATACGCAGTATTTT. Protein sequence: CASRRGPKGTDTQYF.

In the case of this clone: One end of the junction fails to match germline, which may point to a read error. V and J are TRBV7-7 and TRBJ2-1, with 7 nucleotides matching TRBD2. CDR3 size: 15 residues. Germline CDR1 is SSHAT and CDR2 is FNYEAQ (reference sequence). The CDR3 bases are TGTGCTAGCAGCCCCTTTGGGGGGGAAGACAATGAGCAGTTCTTC. It encodes CASSPFGGEDNEQFF.

Only a few counts were recorded for this clone. The chain links TRBV11-2 to TRBJ1-1, with a weak D call TRBD1 (6 bases). Trimming cost V 1 base and J 5 bases, with 11 bases left between them. This CDR3 comprises 14 residues. Germline V gives CDR1 SGHAT, CDR2 FQNNGV. CDR3 DNA: TGTGCCAGCAGCTTAGCGGGGGGCTTAACTGAAGCTTTCTTT. This sequence encodes CASSLAGGLTEAFF.

The V call is TRBV7-8, the J call TRBJ2-2, with D tentatively TRBD1 (5 bases). The V and J ends lost 1 base and 4 bases respectively, with 7 bases between them. The CDR3 consists of 14 residues. Germline loops: CDR1 SGHVS, CDR2 FQNEAQ. The CDR3 sequence: CASSLGTLTGELFF. CDR3 coding DNA: TGTGCCAGCAGCTTAGGGACACTCACCGGGGAGCTGTTTTTT.

This rearrangement joins TRBV9 to TRBJ1-1, with 7 bases aligning to TRBD1. Per germline, CDR1 SGDLS and CDR2 YYNGEE. V was pared by 4 bases and J by 6 bases, with 12 bases of the junction left unmatched. The CDR3 runs 15 residues. The CDR3 here is CASSSARQGGSEAFF. DNA for the CDR3: TGTGCCAGCAGCTCCGCCCGACAGGGTGGATCTGAAGCTTTCTTT.

This clone was observed a single time. The chain employs TRBV6-1 and TRBJ1-2; D ambiguous. Per the germline V gene, CDR1 is MNHNS and CDR2 is SASEGT. V lost 2 bases to trimming and J lost 4 bases, with 11 bases between them. CDR3 length equals 14 residues. Here the CDR3 DNA reads TGTGCCAGCAGTGAAATCATCCAGGCCTATGGCTACACCTTC. Protein product: CASSEIIQAYGYTF.

This sequence joins TRBV11-2 and TRBJ2-2; tentative D call: TRBD1 (5 bases). Looked up from germline, CDR1 is SGHAT and CDR2 is FQNNGV. The CDR3 extends over 14 amino acids. The V and J ends lost 5 bases and 4 bases respectively, with 11 bases between them. The CDR3 coding sequence is TGTGCCAGCAGCCCCCAAGGGGCCACCGGGGAGCTGTTTTTT. This translates into CASSPQGATGELFF.

The chain has TRBV19 and TRBJ2-2; TRBD1 might be the D (7 bases). Germline CDR1 is LNHDA and CDR2 is SQIVND (reference sequence). V was cut by 5 bases and J by 4 bases, with 14 bases left in between. This CDR3 is 15 amino acids long. The CDR3 DNA reads as TGTGCCAGTAGTGCGGGGACAGTGATCACCGGGGAGCTGTTTTTT. Translation gives CASSAGTVITGELFF.

The chain joins TRBV30 to TRBJ1-5; no reliable D call. CDR1 and CDR2 from the germline V gene are GTSNPN and SVGIG (reference sequence). Trimming pared 1 base from V and 4 bases from J, leaving 8 bases between. The CDR3 extends over 13 amino acids. This CDR3 is CAWSETANQPQHF. The CDR3 coding sequence is TGTGCCTGGAGTGAAACAGCTAATCAGCCCCAGCATTTT. The whole variable domain, remainder taken from reference TRBV30 and TRBJ1-5, is SQTIHQWPATLVQPVGSPLSLECTVEGTSNPNLYWYRQAAGRGLQLLFYSVGIGQISSEVPQNLSASRPQDRQFILSSKKLLLSDSGFYLCAWSETANQPQHFGDGTRLSIL.

As concerns this clone: The sample has other DNA sequences that encode this CDR3 too. V usage is TRBV9 and J usage is TRBJ2-7; D is possibly TRBD1 (6 bases). The V gene's germline CDR1 is SGDLS and CDR2 YYNGEE. V was clipped by 1 base and J by 0 bases, with 8 bases between them. This CDR3 is built from 14 residues. The CDR3 DNA reads TGTGCCAGCAGCGTAACAGGGAGCTCCTACGAGCAGTACTTC. It is translated as CASSVTGSSYEQYF.

CDR3 sequence (DNA): TGTGCCAGCAGTCCTCCGGGACAGGGTGAGGAGAATGAAAAACTGTTTTTT. Protein sequence: CASSPPGQGEENEKLFF. The chain joins TRBV28 to TRBJ1-4; 9 nucleotides align to TRBD1. The CDR3 has 17 amino acids. Germline V gene data show CDR1 as MDHEN and CDR2 as SYDVKM. The V and J ends lost 5 bases and 5 bases, in that order; junction bases with no gene match: 12.

This clone was counted ten times or more. The V gene is TRBV28, the J gene TRBJ2-5; 16 positions match TRBD2. J was trimmed by 5 bases and V by 6 bases; bases with no gene match: 9. Germline loops: CDR1 MDHEN, CDR2 SYDVKM. The CDR3 is made up of 17 amino acids. CDR3 coding DNA: TGTGCCAGCAGGTCTCCGGGACTAGCGGGGGGGCTCGAGACCCAGTACTTC. This codes for CASRSPGLAGGLETQYF.